The rows below give T cell receptor beta chains drawn from one sample of a study of neurological immune-mediated disorders. TCRdb reanalysed the 5' RACE reads using MiXCR and keeps one entry per CDR3 protein. The table shows approximately 50,000 distinct CDR3 sequences, with 9% to 12% occurring only once. The sequenced sample was PBMCs. These receptor sequences come from a man in his sixties or seventies with HTLV-1-associated myelopathy (HAM/TSP). Both conserved end residues are part of each CDR3. D genes are given only for firm matches. Clone size is shown for a subset of rows, as once, few, many or a class of expanded clone.

cdr3_nt | cdr3_aa | j_call | v_call | d_call | clone_size
TGTGCCAGCAGACGAGCGGGGGGGCGAGCAGATACGCAGTATTTT | CASRRAGGRADTQYF | TRBJ2-3 | TRBV3-1 | TRBD2 | few
TGCAGTGCGTTAGATAATTCTGGGGCCAACGTCCTGACTTTC | CSALDNSGANVLTF | TRBJ2-6 | TRBV20-1 | . | many
TGTGCCAGCAGCTCCCAGGACGGGGGCCAAGAGACCCAGTACTTC | CASSSQDGGQETQYF | TRBJ2-5 | TRBV7-2 | . | .
TGCAGTGCCGACAGGGGTGGAGGCACTGAAGCTTTCTTT | CSADRGGGTEAFF | TRBJ1-1 | TRBV20-1 | TRBD1 | many
TGTGCCAGCAGCGGACGGACAGCCACCTACGAGCAGTACTTC | CASSGRTATYEQYF | TRBJ2-7 | TRBV7-2 | . | few
TGCAGCGTTGAAAATGGGGCCGAGGTCTCCTACAATGAGCAGTTCTTC | CSVENGAEVSYNEQFF | TRBJ2-1 | TRBV29-1 | . | many
TGTGCCAGCAGTTACGTGGGGCCGACCGGTGAGCAGTTCTTC | CASSYVGPTGEQFF | TRBJ2-1 | TRBV6-5 | . | few
TGCAGCGTTGAATTTACTAGCGGGAGTAGGGAGACCCAGTACTTC | CSVEFTSGSRETQYF | TRBJ2-5 | TRBV29-1 | TRBD2 | many
TGTGCCAGCAGTTTTGGTCTTAGCGGAAATAATGAGCAGTTCTTC | CASSFGLSGNNEQFF | TRBJ2-1 | TRBV12-3/TRBV12-4 | . | many
TGTGCCACCAGTGATAGAAGGGCGAAGCAAGAGACCCAGTACTTC | CATSDRRAKQETQYF | TRBJ2-5 | TRBV24-1 | . | many
TGCGCCAGCAGCTTACTAGCCCAAGAGACCCAGTACTTC | CASSLLAQETQYF | TRBJ2-5 | TRBV5-1 | . | many
TGCGCCAGCAGCCCCAGGTCGGGCGCAGACGGGGAGCTGTTTTTT | CASSPRSGADGELFF | TRBJ2-2 | TRBV5-1 | . | many
TGTGCCAGCTCAAGGATAGCGGGAGGACTCACAGATACGCAGTATTTT | CASSRIAGGLTDTQYF | TRBJ2-3 | TRBV5-5 | TRBD2 | many
TGTGCCAGCAGCCCGAGACGTCGAACCACCGGGGAGCTGTTTTTT | CASSPRRRTTGELFF | TRBJ2-2 | TRBV7-9 | . | many
TGCGCCAGCAGCCAAACCCGGGCTTCACCCCTCCACTTT | CASSQTRASPLHF | TRBJ1-6 | TRBV5-1 | . | many
TGCAGTGCTTATATAGCGGGAGGGCCTATAGGAGAGCAGTACTTC | CSAYIAGGPIGEQYF | TRBJ2-7 | TRBV20-1 | TRBD2 | many
TGTGCCATCAGTCCCTTAAACTACGAGCAGTACTTC | CAISPLNYEQYF | TRBJ2-7 | TRBV10-3 | . | few
TGTGCCAGCAGTTCCCGTCATGGCTACACCTTC | CASSSRHGYTF | TRBJ1-2 | TRBV12-3/TRBV12-4 | . | many
TGTGCCAGCAGGGTAGCGGGAGTTGATACCGAAGAGCTGTTTTTT | CASRVAGVDTEELFF | TRBJ2-2 | TRBV6-1 | TRBD2 | .
TGCAGTGCCTACGAGACTATCGCTGGCACAGATACTCAGTATTTT | CSAYETIAGTDTQYF | TRBJ2-3 | TRBV20-1 | . | .
TGTGCCAGCAGTCCTTCTCTTGGAGCTTCGGGTGGAAACACCATATATTTT | CASSPSLGASGGNTIYF | TRBJ1-3 | TRBV28 | . | many
TGTGCCAGCAGTTTCGGGCCGGGTAGCAATCAGCCCCAGCATTTT | CASSFGPGSNQPQHF | TRBJ1-5 | TRBV28 | . | many
TGTGCCAGCAGCTTCAGGGACACCAATTCACCCCTCCACTTT | CASSFRDTNSPLHF | TRBJ1-6 | TRBV7-6 | . | few
TGTGCCAGCAGTTTAGCGCTATGGCAAATCAGCGAGGCCTACAATGAGCAGTTCTTC | CASSLALWQISEAYNEQFF | TRBJ2-1 | TRBV12-3/TRBV12-4 | . | many
TGCAGTGCTGTAAACAGGGCCAACACTGAAGCTTTCTTT | CSAVNRANTEAFF | TRBJ1-1 | TRBV20-1 | . | many
TGTGCCAGCAGCTCTGGGACAGGGAACATGAACACTGAAGCTTTCTTT | CASSSGTGNMNTEAFF | TRBJ1-1 | TRBV7-8 | TRBD1 | few
TGTGCCAGCAGACCCCGGGGGCCCAGGCCCTACGAGCAGTACTTC | CASRPRGPRPYEQYF | TRBJ2-7 | TRBV12-3/TRBV12-4 | . | many
TGTGCCAGCAGTTACTCACGGGACAGGGGAGATCAGCCCCAGCATTTT | CASSYSRDRGDQPQHF | TRBJ1-5 | TRBV6-2/TRBV6-3 | TRBD1 | many
TGTGCCAGCAGCGAGACTAGGACCGGGGAGCTGTTTTTT | CASSETRTGELFF | TRBJ2-2 | TRBV7-9 | . | .
TGTGCCAGCAGGGAGACGGGACAGGGTCGGAATGAGCAGTTCTTC | CASRETGQGRNEQFF | TRBJ2-1 | TRBV6-6 | TRBD1 | .
TGTGCCAGCAGGCAGACAGGGAAAGAGACCCAGTACTTC | CASRQTGKETQYF | TRBJ2-5 | TRBV6-2/TRBV6-3 | TRBD1 | .
TGCGCCAGCAGCTTGGAAGCTAATGAAGACACCATATATTTT | CASSLEANEDTIYF | TRBJ1-3 | TRBV5-1 | . | many
TGCGCCAGCAGCTTCCTTTTTGGCACCGGGGAGCTGTTTTTT | CASSFLFGTGELFF | TRBJ2-2 | TRBV5-1 | . | many
TGCAGTGGGGTGCCCTTAGGGGGCTTTACCGGGGAGCTGTTTTTT | CSGVPLGGFTGELFF | TRBJ2-2 | TRBV20-1 | TRBD1 | few
TGTGCCAGCAGCCAGCGCGGGGGTTCGGGGTACAATGAGCAGTTCTTC | CASSQRGGSGYNEQFF | TRBJ2-1 | TRBV14 | TRBD2 | many
TGTGCCAGCAGAAATCAGGTCGAGCAGTACTTC | CASRNQVEQYF | TRBJ2-7 | TRBV6-5 | . | many
TGCGCCAGCAGCACCAACAGGGGGCCCGGGGAGCTGTTTTTT | CASSTNRGPGELFF | TRBJ2-2 | TRBV5-1 | TRBD1 | .
TGTGCCAGCAGCGCCGAACGCGCTAGCGGGGCTTACAATGAGCAGTTCTTC | CASSAERASGAYNEQFF | TRBJ2-1 | TRBV9 | TRBD2 | many
TGCAGTGCTAGAGTGTGCGGAGCCAAAAACATTCATTACTTC | CSARVCGAKNIHYF | TRBJ2-4 | TRBV20-1 | . | once
TGCGCCAGCAGACGGGTTAGCTCCTACGAGCAGTACTTC | CASRRVSSYEQYF | TRBJ2-7 | TRBV5-1 | . | many
TGCGCCAGCAGGGCGGACAGGGGGCCTAACTATGGCTACACCTTC | CASRADRGPNYGYTF | TRBJ1-2 | TRBV5-1 | TRBD1 | many
TGCGCCAGCAGTGTTCGAGGTGCGACCTACAATGAGCAGTTCTTC | CASSVRGATYNEQFF | TRBJ2-1 | TRBV5-1 | . | medium-sized
TGTGCCACCAGTGACCCTGACAGGGAGCGAGATACGCAGTATTTT | CATSDPDRERDTQYF | TRBJ2-3 | TRBV24-1 | TRBD1 | many
TGTGCCAGCAGCCACCAAGGTCAAAACATTCAGTACTTC | CASSHQGQNIQYF | TRBJ2-4 | TRBV28 | . | many
TGTGCCAGCAGCTTAGATAAGGGCAGTAGGACAACCTCCGAGCAGTACTTC | CASSLDKGSRTTSEQYF | TRBJ2-7 | TRBV11-2 | . | many
TGTGCCAGCACGTTGGACGGTAGCAATCAGCCCCAGCATTTT | CASTLDGSNQPQHF | TRBJ1-5 | TRBV7-8 | . | many
TGTGCCAGCAGTGACTTGGAGCAGCTCGCCGGGGAGCTGTTTTTT | CASSDLEQLAGELFF | TRBJ2-2 | TRBV6-4 | . | many
TGTGCCAGCAGGACTAGCGGGAGCACAGATACGCAGTATTTT | CASRTSGSTDTQYF | TRBJ2-3 | TRBV12-3/TRBV12-4 | TRBD2 | many
TGTGCCAGTAGTCCTGGGGGGGGGTACAAAGAAGCTTTCTTT | CASSPGGGYKEAFF | TRBJ1-1 | TRBV19 | . | .
TGCAGTGCTAAATCGACCGTTCGGTCACCCCTCCACTTT | CSAKSTVRSPLHF | TRBJ1-6 | TRBV20-1 | . | .
TGTGCCAGCAGTCGGAGGACTTGGAGCTCCTACGAGCAGTACTTC | CASSRRTWSSYEQYF | TRBJ2-7 | TRBV12-3/TRBV12-4 | . | many
TGTGCCAGCAGCCCTAGTTCGGGACAGGGGAATTCTGAAGCTTTCTTT | CASSPSSGQGNSEAFF | TRBJ1-1 | TRBV11-1 | TRBD1 | many
TGCGCCAGCAGCCTTGGGACAGGGAACTACGAGCAGTACTTC | CASSLGTGNYEQYF | TRBJ2-7 | TRBV5-1 | TRBD1 | many
TGTGCCAGCAGCTTACCAGCTACAACCCATAATTCACCCCTCCACTTT | CASSLPATTHNSPLHF | TRBJ1-6 | TRBV7-3 | . | many
TGCAGTGCTAGAGGGTCGGGGAGGGGGACCCAGTACTTC | CSARGSGRGTQYF | TRBJ2-5 | TRBV20-1 | TRBD2 | many